These 2 T cell receptor beta chains were sequenced from one sample in a study of CXCR3-negative and CXCR3-positive naive CD8 T cells. Researchers prepared the TRB cDNA libraries using 5' RACE with UMI labels. Reprocessing the 5' RACE reads, TCRdb reports a single entry for every CDR3 protein and omits DNA. The listing records 130,000 or so distinct CDR3 sequences. Sequenced sample: naive CXCR3- CD8+ T cells from blood. The subset: CD45RO-CCR7+CD27+CD95- naive CD8+ T cells lacking CXCR3 (TNR3-). The receptors come from a human donor in good health. Some clones in this sample may be carry-over from other donors' samples.

CDR3 sequence: CASSSGLAEAYEQYF. The chain has TRBV11-2 and TRBJ2-7; the D call from TCRdb, TRBD2, cannot be confirmed without DNA. The CDR3 length is 15 residues. Germline lookup yields CDR1 SGHAT and CDR2 FQNNGV.

The chain's CDR3 is CASSLAGEYNEQFF. This chain uses TRBV28 with TRBJ2-1; TCRdb indicates TRBD2, and absent DNA this call remains unverified. The CDR3 length is 14 residues. CDR1 is MDHEN and CDR2 is SYDVKM in the germline V gene.